Below, 20 T cell receptor beta chains from the same sample are listed, as sequenced in a study of T cell responses to AZD1222 COVID-19 vaccine. Clones were sequenced by immunoSEQ multiplex PCR, and TCRdb holds only the in-frame ones, with some missing. In the table there are about 160,000 clones, 91% of which are singletons. The source was peripheral blood, collected on day 0 of AZD1222 vaccination. Receptors were obtained from an adult in good health.

This clone was picked up a small number of times. V is TRBV6-4 and J is TRBJ1-5; TRBD1 might be the D (5 bases). CDR1 and CDR2 from the germline V gene are MRHNA and SNTAGT. The V gene lost 3 bases and the J gene lost 7 bases, with 10 bases spanning the gap. The CDR3 is 13 amino acids. The CDR3 region has the DNA TGTGCCAGCAGTGAGGGGGAATGGCAGCCCCAGCATTTT. Translated: CASSEGEWQPQHF.

The V gene is TRBV4-3, the J gene TRBJ1-5; D gene uncertain. Germline CDR1 LGHNA, CDR2 YSLEER. Trimming pared 5 bases from V and 2 bases from J, leaving 10 bases between. This CDR3 region has 14 residues. CDR3 residues: CASSDAIGNQPQHF. The CDR3 coding sequence is TGCGCCAGCAGCGACGCCATAGGCAATCAGCCCCAGCATTTT.

This rearrangement joins TRBV15 to TRBJ2-7; D is unresolved. From germline, CDR1 is LNHNV and CDR2 YYDKDF (reference sequence). V was clipped by 4 bases and J by 5 bases, with 15 bases between them. The CDR3 has 14 amino acids. The CDR3 sequence: CATSTNIRTHEQYF. DNA of the CDR3: TGTGCCACCAGCACCAATATCAGGACCCACGAGCAGTACTTC.

The rearrangement links TRBV4-3 to TRBJ1-2, with 7 positions matching TRBD1. Germline V gene lookup returns CDR1 LGHNA and CDR2 YSLEER. The J segment lost 4 bases and the V segment lost 1 base, leaving 12 bases of the junction unmatched. The CDR3 has 17 amino acids. CDR3 protein: CASSQGRLEGQIYGYTF. CDR3 DNA: TGCGCCAGCAGCCAAGGGCGATTGGAGGGACAGATCTATGGCTACACCTTC.

The gene calls are TRBV2 and TRBJ1-2; no firm D call. Germline CDR1 is SNHLY and CDR2 is FYNNEI. The V and J ends lost 5 bases and 7 bases respectively, with 14 bases between them. The CDR3 has 13 residues. The CDR3 region has the DNA TGTGCCAGCAGTCTGAAGGGAGGCTTTGGCTACACCTTC. Residues: CASSLKGGFGYTF.

The chain uses TRBV5-1 and TRBJ2-5; 14 bases match TRBD2. V dropped 3 bases and J dropped 1; count of bases not matched to a gene: 5. Germline V lookup: CDR1 SGHRS, CDR2 YFSETQ. This CDR3 is 17 amino acids long. For the CDR3, the DNA is TGCGCCAGCAGCTCGTTCGGACTAGCGGGAGGCCAAGAGACCCAGTACTTC. Its protein product is CASSSFGLAGGQETQYF.

The CDR3 sequence: CASSQDGAGANSYNEQFF. Here the CDR3 DNA reads TGTGCCAGCAGCCAAGATGGAGCGGGGGCCAACTCCTACAATGAGCAGTTCTTC. V is TRBV3-1 (or the pseudogene TRBV3-2) and J is TRBJ2-1; TRBD2 agrees at 8 bases. V dropped 0 bases and J dropped 0; count of bases not matched to a gene: 7. Germline V gene data show CDR1 as LGHDT and CDR2 as YNNKEL (reference sequence). The CDR3 loop spans 18 amino acids.

The rearrangement joins TRBV9 to TRBJ1-2; 7 positions match TRBD1. CDR1 is SGDLS and CDR2 is YYNGEE in the germline V gene. CDR3 length: 16 residues. The trim removed 0 bases at V and 1 base at J, leaving 6 bases unmatched. DNA for the CDR3: TGTGCCAGCAGCGTAGCTTCCCAGGGGGTTAACTATGGCTACACCTTC. As protein: CASSVASQGVNYGYTF.

This clone was detected a few times. The rearrangement links TRBV11-2 to TRBJ2-2; TRBD1 or TRBD2 may be the D gene (5 bases each). Germline V lookup: CDR1 SGHAT, CDR2 FQNNGV. This CDR3 is 15 amino acids long. The ends were cut back, 5 bases at V and 3 bases at J, with 13 bases in the middle. DNA for the CDR3: TGTGCCAGCAGCCGATTTGGGGGAGACACCGGGGAGCTGTTTTTT. Translated: CASSRFGGDTGELFF.

J is TRBJ1-1 and V is TRBV24-1; the D gene is possibly TRBD1 (6 bases). Looked up from germline, CDR1 is KGHDR and CDR2 is SFDVKD. V lost 6 bases and J lost 5, with 15 bases in between. The CDR3 totals 14 residues. The CDR3 coding sequence is TGTGCCACCAGTTCCCGGGGGCGAGGGACTGAAGCTTTCTTT. Translating gives CATSSRGRGTEAFF.

The chain combines TRBV11-2 with TRBJ2-1, with D perhaps matching TRBD1 or TRBD2 (6 bases each). Trimming stripped 4 bases from V and 5 bases from J, with 24 bases between. The CDR3 is made up of 18 amino acids. The germline gives CDR1 SGHAT, CDR2 FQNNGV. CDR3 in DNA: TGTGCCAGCAGCTCAACAAAGGGGGGCACTAGCTATAACAATGAGCAGTTCTTC. It yields the protein CASSSTKGGTSYNNEQFF.

V gene TRBV30 combines with J gene TRBJ1-1; no definite D call. Germline CDR1 and CDR2: GTSNPN and SVGIG (reference sequence). This CDR3 is 12 amino acids long. V lost 0 bases to trimming and J lost 1 base, with 3 bases between them. CDR3 in DNA: TGTGCCTGGAGTGTGTGGAACACTGAAGCTTTCTTT. Translated, it gives CAWSVWNTEAFF.

The chain is built from TRBV28 and TRBJ1-5, with D possibly TRBD1 on 6 matching bases. The CDR3 has 14 amino acids. Germline V lookup: CDR1 MDHEN, CDR2 SYDVKM. V was cut by 2 bases and J by 6 bases, with 11 bases left in between. The CDR3 region has the DNA TGTGCCAGCAGTTTAGGCAGGGGTCCTCAGCCCCAGCATTTT. Amino acids: CASSLGRGPQPQHF.

The rearrangement uses TRBV6-2 or TRBV6-3 and TRBJ2-7, with D hard to call. Trimming took off 0 bases at V and 3 bases at J, with 15 bases between the two ends. CDR3 length equals 16 residues. Germline CDR1 and CDR2: MNHEY and SVGEGT. The CDR3 loop is CASSYSLIGVGYEQYF. The CDR3 DNA reads as TGTGCCAGCAGTTACTCGTTGATAGGCGTGGGCTACGAGCAGTACTTC.

V usage is TRBV5-1 and J usage is TRBJ1-6, with TRBD1 as a possible D gene (6 bases). This CDR3 is 15 amino acids long. Trimming removed 0 bases from V and 7 bases from J, with 11 bases in between. Germline V gene sequence: CDR1 SGHRS, CDR2 YFSETQ. The CDR3: CASSLEGHSNSPLHF. CDR3 in DNA: TGCGCCAGCAGCTTGGAGGGACATTCCAATTCACCCCTCCACTTT.

The chain recombines TRBV9 with TRBJ2-3, with D perhaps assigned TRBD1 or TRBD2 (5 bases each). Germline V lookup: CDR1 SGDLS, CDR2 YYNGEE. The CDR3 runs 14 residues. Trimming left V 0 bases short and J 5 bases short, with 10 bases between. The CDR3 DNA is TGTGCCAGCAGCGTAGGAGGGACCGGAGATACGCAGTATTTT. The encoded protein is CASSVGGTGDTQYF. Supplemented by reference TRBV9 and TRBJ2-3, the full variable domain reads DSGVTQTPKHLITATGQRVTLRCSPRSGDLSVYWYQQSLDQGLQFLIQYYNGEERAKGNILERFSAQQFPDLHSELNLSSLELGDSALYFCASSVGGTGDTQYFGPGTRLTVL.

J is TRBJ1-6 and V is TRBV19; TRBD1 aligns across 8 bases. The CDR3 is 16 amino acids. Unmatched junction bases numbered 3, after V lost 0 bases and J lost 5 bases. Germline loops: CDR1 LNHDA, CDR2 SQIVND (reference sequence). The CDR3: CASSIDGTGNNSPLHF. The CDR3 DNA reads TGTGCCAGTAGTATAGATGGGACAGGCAATAATTCACCCCTCCACTTT.

The J gene is TRBJ1-1, the V gene TRBV7-2; unclear D gene. Between the trimmed V and J ends, which lost 3 bases and 1 base, there was a span of 9 bases. CDR3 length: 14 residues. From germline, CDR1 is SGHTA and CDR2 FQGNSA. CDR3 protein: CASSLTPANTEAFF. The CDR3 DNA is TGTGCCAGCAGCTTGACCCCAGCGAACACTGAAGCTTTCTTT.

The chain couples TRBV5-1 to TRBJ2-7, with 9 bases lining up with TRBD1. The germline V gene encodes CDR1 SGHRS and CDR2 YFSETQ. Germline trimming cut 0 bases from V and 1 base from J; bases unmatched to any gene: 5. The CDR3 contains 16 residues. CDR3 in amino acids: CASSLDIGTGSYEQYF. For the CDR3, the DNA is TGCGCCAGCAGCTTGGATATAGGGACAGGGTCCTACGAGCAGTACTTC.

The chain links TRBV15 to TRBJ1-2; possibly TRBD1 for D (5 bases). V lost 3 bases and J lost 0, with 11 bases in between. The germline V gene has CDR1 LNHNV and CDR2 YYDKDF (reference sequence). The CDR3 length is 15 residues. The CDR3: CATSRLRDANYGYTF. The CDR3 DNA reads as TGTGCCACCAGCAGGCTCAGGGACGCTAACTATGGCTACACCTTC.